The clone carrying this T cell receptor (beta chain) has only one observation. These data are taken from a study of cytotoxic CD8 clonotypes in ibrutinib-treated CLL. The data were produced by immunoSEQ multiplex PCR, yet TCRdb's version contains in-frame clones alone and is incomplete. The sample shows 30,000 or so clones, about 75% of them seen only once. Source: PBMCs, taken after 36 months of ibrutinib treatment. The sequence derives from a human donor with chronic lymphocytic leukemia.

The CDR3 DNA sequence: TGTGCCAGCAGCTTAGAGGGAGAGGGCACTGAAGCTTTCTTT. It specifies CASSLEGEGTEAFF. J is TRBJ1-1 and V is TRBV7-9; D gene ambiguous. Trimming left V 1 base short and J 4 bases short, with 10 bases between. CDR3 size: 14 residues. Germline V gene data show CDR1 as SEHNR and CDR2 as FQNEAQ (reference sequence). Variable domain in full (rest from reference TRBV7-9 and TRBJ1-1): DTGVSQNPRHKITKRGQNVTFRCDPISEHNRLYWYRQTLGQGPEFLTYFQNEAQLEKSRLLSDRFSAERPKGSFSTLEIQRTEQGDSAMYLCASSLEGEGTEAFFGQGTRLTVV.